A single TCR beta chain is shown here with its context. The data were taken from a study of blood T cell repertoires in COVID-19. Overall study context: Samples representing acute and convalescent COVID-19 were sourced from the United States, Italy and Spain.

TCRdb keeps only in-frame clones here, not all; method: immunoSEQ multiplex PCR. The repertoire includes some 150,000 clones, more than 75% of them detected once, and around 38% sits in the top ten. CDR3 length: 13 residues. Looked up from germline, CDR1 is KGHSH and CDR2 is LQKENI. V was cut by 2 bases and J by 0 bases, with 4 bases left in between. The V call is TRBV18, the J call TRBJ2-5; D is undetermined. This receptor was taken from a man aged 45-65 years who had recovered from COVID-19. The sequenced sample was peripheral blood. The CDR3: CASSPGHQETQYF. The CDR3 DNA sequence: TGTGCCAGCTCACCAGGGCACCAAGAGACCCAGTACTTC.